These T cell receptor beta chains were read from a single sample in a study of T cells in localized non-small cell lung cancer. Sequencing used immunoSEQ multiplex PCR; TCRdb keeps in-frame clones, though not all of them. The data show some 35,000 clones, around 94% seen once. Sample: peripheral blood, taken before any cancer treatment. The receptors stem from a female donor at least 60 years old with stage I lung adenocarcinoma. The CDR3 runs from the conserved cysteine through the conserved F or W. D genes are given only for firm matches. A row's size may be missing; if present it is once, few, many or a size class.

j_call v_call clone_size d_call cdr3_nt cdr3_aa
TRBJ2-3 TRBV15 . . TGTGCCTCGGGGGACCCGGGCTCTAGCACAGATACGCAGTATTTT CASGDPGSSTDTQYF
TRBJ2-6 TRBV2 . . TGTGCCAGCAGTGGTGACAGAGCCGGGGCCAACGTCCTGACTTTC CASSGDRAGANVLTF
TRBJ2-3 TRBV27 . . TGTGCCAGCAGATACCGGGGGTGGGATACGCAGTATTTT CASRYRGWDTQYF
TRBJ2-2 TRBV19 . TRBD2 TGTGCCAGTAGTATTGGGACTAGCGGGGGGCGGCGGTCCGGGGAGCTGTTTTTT CASSIGTSGGRRSGELFF
TRBJ1-2 TRBV6-1 . . TGTGCCAGCAGTGAAGCAGGAGCGAATGAAGGCTACACCTTC CASSEAGANEGYTF
TRBJ1-5 TRBV19 . . TGTGCCAGTAGCCAACAGGGTCGGTTAGCAAATCAGCCCCAGCATTTT CASSQQGRLANQPQHF
TRBJ1-2 TRBV2 . . TGTGCCAGCAGTGAAGCGATCGGCTATGGCTACACCTTC CASSEAIGYGYTF
TRBJ2-6 TRBV27 . . TGTGCCAGCAGTTTCGGGTCGCTCTCTGGGGCCAACGTCCTGACTTTC CASSFGSLSGANVLTF
TRBJ1-6 TRBV7-2 . TRBD1 TGTGCCAGCAGCCCAGGAGCAGGGGGGATCTCGTATAATTCACCCCTCCACTTT CASSPGAGGISYNSPLHF
TRBJ2-1 TRBV18 . TRBD1 TGTGCCAGCTCACCACCCAGGGGACAGGTATATTCCGATGAGCAGTTCTTC CASSPPRGQVYSDEQFF
TRBJ1-6 TRBV15 . . TGTGCCACCAGCAGAGAACGGACTAATTCACCCCTCCACTTT CATSRERTNSPLHF
TRBJ2-5 TRBV5-1 . . TGCGCCAGCAGACCCGGATTACAGACAAACCAAGAGACCCAGTACTTC CASRPGLQTNQETQYF
TRBJ2-1 TRBV27 . . TGTGCCAGCAGCTCCCCCTCCAGCGACTACCGCAATGAGCAGTTCTTC CASSSPSSDYRNEQFF
TRBJ2-3 TRBV5-5 . . TGTGCCAGCAGCTTAAGTATGGTAGGAGCGACAGATACGCAGTATTTT CASSLSMVGATDTQYF
TRBJ1-1 TRBV7-6 . TRBD1 TGTGCCAGCAGCTTAAGGGACAGGCTAATGAACACTGAAGCTTTCTTT CASSLRDRLMNTEAFF
TRBJ2-7 TRBV25-1 . . TGTGCCAGCATGGGCGGACAGTTCTCCTACGAGCAGTACTTC CASMGGQFSYEQYF
TRBJ1-2 TRBV5-8 . . TGTGCCAGCAGCTTGTTAAATAACTATGGCTACACCTTC CASSLLNNYGYTF
TRBJ1-5 TRBV2 . . TGTGCCAGCACCCCTTCAGGGCCGAATCAGCCCCAGCATTTT CASTPSGPNQPQHF
TRBJ1-1 TRBV5-1 . . TGCGCCAGCAGCTTGGACCCACGGGGTTTGTCGGGGACTGAAGCTTTCTTT CASSLDPRGLSGTEAFF
TRBJ1-2 TRBV28 once . TGTGCCAGCATAACCGGGGCAGGGACTAACTATGGCTACACCTTC CASITGAGTNYGYTF
TRBJ2-3 TRBV9 . . TGTGCCAGCAGATCACTCTGGGGTACAGATACGCAGTATTTT CASRSLWGTDTQYF
TRBJ1-1 TRBV5-1 . TRBD1 TGCGCCAAAACTACAGGGGAGAACACTGAAGCTTTCTTT CAKTTGENTEAFF
TRBJ2-1 TRBV6-1 once TRBD1 TGTGCCAGCAGTTGGGACAGGAGGGATGAGCAGTTCTTC CASSWDRRDEQFF
TRBJ1-2 TRBV25-1 . . TGTGCCAGCAGTGTAGGGACACACTATGGCTACACCTTC CASSVGTHYGYTF
TRBJ1-2 TRBV7-9 . . TGTGCCAGCAGCGGCTCCGGGACTTTAGCTAACTATGGCTACACCTTC CASSGSGTLANYGYTF
TRBJ1-2 TRBV11-3 . . TGTGCCAGCAGCTTAGGCAACAGGGATCTCGACTTC CASSLGNRDLDF
TRBJ2-3 TRBV29-1 . TRBD1 TGCAGCCTTGCGGGACAGGGAGGCACAGATACGCAGTATTTT CSLAGQGGTDTQYF
TRBJ2-4 TRBV7-2 once . TGTGCCAGCAGCGGGGGGACAAGGGGTTTTAACATTCAGTACTTC CASSGGTRGFNIQYF
TRBJ1-2 TRBV6-1 . . TGTGCCAGCCAGGGGACAAGTTATGGCTACACCTTC CASQGTSYGYTF
TRBJ2-2 TRBV2 . TRBD1 TGTGCCAGCGATTTCCTCGGGACAGGGGACACCGGGGAGCTGCTTTTT CASDFLGTGDTGELLF
TRBJ1-4 TRBV4-1 . . TGCGCCGGGAGTAGGGAGCCTGATAATGAAAAACTGTTTTTT CAGSREPDNEKLFF
TRBJ1-2 TRBV6-5 . . TGTGCCAGCAGACCTCCGGGGACTATCTATGGCTACACCTTC CASRPPGTIYGYTF
TRBJ1-3 TRBV7-7 . . TGTGCTAGCAGCTCCGGGCAAGGAAACACCATATATTTT CASSSGQGNTIYF
TRBJ1-5 TRBV6-1 few . TGTGCCAGCAGTGCCTGGGGAGGGTTGCCCCCTAATCAGCCCCAGCATTTT CASSAWGGLPPNQPQHF
TRBJ1-4 TRBV2 . TRBD1 TGTGCCAAAAATTCCGGGACAGAGTCGTCTGCAACTAATGAAAAACTGTTTTTT CAKNSGTESSATNEKLFF
TRBJ1-1 TRBV5-1 . . TGCGCCAGCAGCTCTTTCGGGAACACTGAAGCTTTCTTT CASSSFGNTEAFF
TRBJ2-7 TRBV5-1 . . TGCGCCAGCAGCTTTGGGGGGCTAGGCCGGGACGAGCAGTACTTC CASSFGGLGRDEQYF
TRBJ2-7 TRBV5-4 . . TGTGCCAGCAGCTTGTACGGGGTAAGGTCCTACGAGCAGTACTTC CASSLYGVRSYEQYF
TRBJ1-2 TRBV4-2 . . TGTGCCAGCAGCCAAACCCCCGATCCCTTAAACTATGGCTACACCTTC CASSQTPDPLNYGYTF
TRBJ1-2 TRBV7-2 . TRBD1 TGTGCCAGCAGCTTAGAGGGGGACAGGGCCTATGGCTACACCTTC CASSLEGDRAYGYTF
TRBJ1-1 TRBV28 once . TGTGCCAGCAGTTTTGGTTACGAAGGAGGCACTGAAGCTTTCTTT CASSFGYEGGTEAFF
TRBJ2-3 TRBV5-1 once TRBD1 TGCGCCAGCAGCCTGGGACAGGGGAGCACAGATACGCAGTATTTT CASSLGQGSTDTQYF
TRBJ1-1 TRBV5-1 . . TGCGCCAGCAGCTCCCAGGGTTCATTCGAAGCTTTCTTT CASSSQGSFEAFF
TRBJ2-2 TRBV6-5 . . TGTGCCAGCAGTAGAACCACCGGGGAGCTGTTTTTT CASSRTTGELFF
TRBJ1-1 TRBV5-4 . . TGTGCCAGCAGCAGGTTGGACGGAAACACTGAAGCTTTCTTT CASSRLDGNTEAFF
TRBJ1-2 TRBV14 once TRBD1 TGTGCCAGCAGCCCCTTGGGACAGGGTCCCTATGGCTACACCTTC CASSPLGQGPYGYTF
TRBJ1-4 TRBV7-6 . . TGTGCCAGCAGCTTAACGGGGGTAGGGAATGAAAAACTGTTTTTT CASSLTGVGNEKLFF
TRBJ1-2 TRBV6-5 . . TGTGCCAGCAGTTACTCCCCTGGGGGGGGCTACACCTTC CASSYSPGGGYTF
TRBJ1-4 TRBV19 . . TGTGCCAGTAGTATAGATCCCGGCAGCACTAATGAAAAACTGTTTTTT CASSIDPGSTNEKLFF
TRBJ2-1 TRBV13 . TRBD2 TGTGCCAGCAGCTCCCTTTATCGCGGGGGGCTGGATGAGCAGTTCTTC CASSSLYRGGLDEQFF
TRBJ2-7 TRBV19 . . TGTGCCAGTAGTCCCGGGGGACAATACGAGCAGTACTTC CASSPGGQYEQYF
TRBJ2-7 TRBV20-1 once . TGCAGTGCTCAGCAGGGGTACGAGCAGTACTTC CSAQQGYEQYF
TRBJ1-2 TRBV11-1 . TRBD1 TGTGCCAGCAGCTCTGGACAGGGAATGAACTATGGCTACACCTTC CASSSGQGMNYGYTF